This entry lists 14 T cell receptor beta chains sequenced from one sample in a study of blood T cell repertoires in COVID-19 (dated by TCRdb to the early 2020s). Preparation of the library involved the immunoSEQ multiplex PCR assay. Here the immuneACCESS table is served through TCRdb, limited to in-frame sequences with V and J called. Missing clones are a known gap in these copies; in checked studies unresolved V genes cover under half, and the rest lacks a known reason. The sample yields 200,000 to 250,000 clones; 86% were counted once. Roughly 5.2% of the sample rests with the top ten. The sample consisted of peripheral blood. These receptors all come from a woman aged 80 or over with COVID-19, enrolled during active disease.

The chain uses TRBV7-2 and TRBJ1-2; 7 bases agree with TRBD1. The germline gives CDR1 SGHTA, CDR2 FQGNSA. The ends lost 5 bases at V and 4 bases at J; junction bases unmatched: 13. There are 16 residues in the CDR3. The chain's CDR3 is CASSISRDRSSYGYTF. The CDR3 DNA is TGTGCCAGCAGCATTAGCAGGGACAGATCCTCCTATGGCTACACCTTC.

V and J are TRBV19 and TRBJ2-3; 7 positions match TRBD1. Germline values: CDR1 LNHDA, CDR2 SQIVND (reference sequence). Trimming at V came to 3 bases and at J to 2 bases, leaving 5 bases not matched to a gene. The CDR3 is 15 residues long. DNA for the CDR3: TGTGCCAGTAGTATTTTACAGGGGAACACAGATACGCAGTATTTT. Translated, it gives CASSILQGNTDTQYF.

The chain links TRBV10-3 to TRBJ2-5; 7 bases agree with TRBD1. The length of the CDR3 is 16 residues. J lost 3 bases, V lost 5 bases, and 12 bases had no gene match. Germline values: CDR1 ENHRY, CDR2 SYGVKD. Here the CDR3 reads CAISRRSTGTEETQYF. The CDR3 DNA sequence: TGTGCCATCAGTCGAAGAAGTACCGGGACAGAAGAGACCCAGTACTTC.

This chain links TRBV12-3 or TRBV12-4 with TRBJ2-3; maybe TRBD2 (5 bases). Trimming left V 3 bases short and J 7 bases short, with 11 bases between. The CDR3 contains 13 residues. CDR3: CASSLTTGNTQYF. CDR3 nucleotides: TGTGCCAGCAGTTTGACTACCGGAAATACGCAGTATTTT.

The gene calls are TRBV29-1 and TRBJ1-2; D gene unclear. The CDR3 consists of 11 residues. Trimming took 3 bases from V and 4 from J, leaving 6 bases between them. CDR1 SQVTM and CDR2 ANQGSEA come from the germline V gene. This chain's CDR3 is CSVEPGYGYTF. DNA for the CDR3: TGCAGCGTTGAGCCGGGCTATGGCTACACCTTC.

This chain joins TRBV3-1 (or the pseudogene TRBV3-2) and TRBJ1-3; 7 bases fit TRBD1. V shed 1 base and J 11 bases; nucleotides not matched to a gene: 5. Germline V CDR1 and CDR2: LGHDT, YNNKEL (reference sequence). The CDR3 length is 13 residues. The CDR3 region is CASSQAGTDPIYF. The CDR3 DNA is TGTGCCAGCAGCCAAGCCGGGACAGACCCCATATATTTT.

The chain combines TRBV7-2 with TRBJ2-1; 10 bases map to TRBD2. The CDR3 sequence is 15 residues long. CDR1 and CDR2 (germline): SGHTA, FQGNSA. The V and J ends lost 6 bases and 5 bases, in that order; junction bases with no gene match: 7. This CDR3 reads CASRPRLAGDNEQFF. The CDR3 DNA reads TGTGCCAGCAGACCCAGACTAGCGGGTGACAATGAGCAGTTCTTC.

This chain joins TRBV14 and TRBJ2-5, with TRBD2 matching over 8 bases. Trimming cost V 1 base and J 7 bases; bases outside gene matches: 11. From germline, CDR1 is SGHDN and CDR2 FVKESK. This CDR3 comprises 16 residues. For the CDR3, the DNA is TGTGCCAGCAGCCAAGTCCGGCCTAGCGGGCTTAGGACCCAGTACTTC. Protein product: CASSQVRPSGLRTQYF. The variable domain in full, with the rest retrieved from reference TRBV14 and TRBJ2-5, is EAGVTQFPSHSVIEKGQTVTLRCDPISGHDNLYWYRRVMGKEIKFLLHFVKESKQDESGMPNNRFLAERTGGTYSTLKVQPAELEDSGVYFCASSQVRPSGLRTQYFGPGTRLLVL.

This clone is a singleton in its sample. This chain links TRBV28 with TRBJ2-1; D ambiguous. The CDR3 has 13 amino acids. Trimming shortened V by 3 bases and J by 7 bases, and 10 bases separated the two germline ends. Germline V CDR1 and CDR2: MDHEN, SYDVKM. CDR3 sequence reads: CASSLATSNEQFF. In DNA, the CDR3 is TGTGCCAGCAGTTTGGCAACGTCGAATGAGCAGTTCTTC.

The V gene is TRBV24-1, the J gene TRBJ1-5; D gene uncertain. Germline CDR1 is KGHDR and CDR2 is SFDVKD. The CDR3 is 13 amino acids. V was cut by 2 bases and J by 4 bases, with 5 bases left in between. The CDR3, as DNA: TGTGCCACCAGTGATTACACGAATCAGCCCCAGCATTTT. It codes for CATSDYTNQPQHF.

This chain links TRBV7-2 with TRBJ2-5; 9 bases align to TRBD1. The CDR3 length is 14 residues. The V gene end was trimmed by 5 bases and the J gene end by 2 bases; junction bases not matched to a gene: 3. Germline CDR1 SGHTA, CDR2 FQGNSA. The CDR3 loop reads CASSPGTGQETQYF. In DNA, the CDR3 is TGTGCCAGCAGCCCCGGGACAGGGCAAGAGACCCAGTACTTC. The full variable domain, completed using reference TRBV7-2 and TRBJ2-5, is GAGVSQSPSNKVTEKGKDVELRCDPISGHTALYWYRQSLGQGLEFLIYFQGNSAPDKSGLPSDRFSAERTGGSVSTLTIQRTQQEDSAVYLCASSPGTGQETQYFGPGTRLLVL.

The gene calls are TRBV6-5 and TRBJ2-7; no definite D call. The CDR3 consists of 13 residues. Trimming stripped 5 bases from V and 1 base from J, with 9 bases between. Germline CDR1 MNHEY, CDR2 SVGAGI. The DNA for the CDR3 is TGTGCCAGCAGTCGTTATACTTCCTACGAGCAGTACGTC. Translating gives CASSRYTSYEQYV.

V and J are TRBV6-5 and TRBJ1-1, with 7 bases aligning to TRBD1. The CDR3 length is 14 residues. V trimming: 4 bases; J trimming: 4 bases; junction bases outside the gene matches: 6. CDR1 and CDR2 (germline): MNHEY, SVGAGI. The CDR3 DNA is TGTGCCAGCAGTTCCGAGACAGGGCCCACTGAAGCTTTCTTT. It translates to CASSSETGPTEAFF.

This clone occurred once. This chain uses TRBV5-6 with TRBJ2-7; 11 nucleotides line up with TRBD1. CDR1 SGHDT and CDR2 YYEEEE come from the germline V gene. This CDR3 spans 17 amino acids. V shed 1 base and J 4 bases; nucleotides not matched to a gene: 10. The CDR3: CASSLSLGQGAVYEQYV. The CDR3 nucleotides read TGTGCCAGCAGCTTGAGTCTCGGACAGGGGGCAGTGTACGAGCAGTACGTC.